Following are 8 T cell receptor beta chains from one sample sequenced in a study of T cells in Graves' hyperthyroidism and ophthalmopathy. Researchers amplified the TCR beta CDR3 regions from RNA transcripts. The study used the HTBI primer set for a first-round RT-PCR of the TCR CDR3. TCRdb reprocessed the multiplex PCR reads with MiXCR, giving one entry per CDR3 protein. This sample carries approximately 400,000 distinct CDR3 sequences, 13% of them seen once, and the ten largest clones take around 20%. The sequencing sample was made of blood. The receptors come from a man aged 30 to 45 with Graves' hyperthyroidism that later progressed to Graves' ophthalmopathy.

In its sample, this clonotype was seen a few times. This chain uses TRBV4-2 with TRBJ2-5, with TRBD1 matching over 9 bases. The J segment lost 2 bases and the V segment lost 1 base, leaving 2 bases of the junction unmatched. CDR1 is LGHNA and CDR2 is YNFKEQ in the germline V gene. CDR3 size: 15 residues. The CDR3: CASSQGGQGQETQYF. In nucleotides, the CDR3 is TGTGCCAGCAGCCAAGGGGGACAGGGACAAGAGACCCAGTACTTC.

This clonotype appeared many times. V is TRBV20-1 and J is TRBJ2-2, with D hard to call. CDR3 length: 15 residues. V dropped 3 bases and J dropped 5 bases, with 16 bases sitting between them. Germline values: CDR1 DFQATT, CDR2 SNEGSKA (reference sequence). The CDR3 region is CSARGSAGVTGELFF. Written as DNA, the CDR3 is TGCAGTGCTAGGGGCTCCGCTGGGGTGACCGGGGAGCTGTTTTTT.

This clonotype was picked up many times. J is TRBJ1-1 and V is TRBV7-8; a possible D gene is TRBD1 (6 bases). Trimming cost V 5 bases and J 0 bases, with 22 bases left between them. This CDR3 region has 18 residues. In germline, CDR1 is SGHVS, CDR2 FQNEAQ. Here the CDR3 DNA reads TGTGCCAGCAGCCCTACGATAGGGGGGCTGGGGATGAACACTGAAGCTTTCTTT. It codes for CASSPTIGGLGMNTEAFF.

This clonotype has more than one count but fewer than ten. V is TRBV6-1 and J is TRBJ1-2; 12 positions agree with TRBD1. Unmatched junction bases numbered 11, after V lost 6 bases and J lost 6 bases. The CDR3 is 16 residues long. CDR1 and CDR2 from the germline V gene are MNHNS and SASEGT. The CDR3 nucleotides read TGTGCCAGCAGCCGATACGGGACAGGGGGCGCAAATGGCTACACCTTC. It encodes CASSRYGTGGANGYTF.

Many counts were recorded for this clonotype. The V call is TRBV2, the J call TRBJ1-2; D is undetermined. The CDR3 runs 14 residues. The germline CDR1 and CDR2 sequences are SNHLY and FYNNEI. V dropped 0 bases and J dropped 1 base, with 6 bases sitting between them. CDR3 region: CASSEAGSNYGYTF. In nucleotides, the CDR3 is TGTGCCAGCAGTGAAGCAGGCAGTAACTATGGCTACACCTTC.

This clonotype was seen ten or more times. The chain is built from TRBV6-1 and TRBJ2-2; D is unresolved. The CDR3 contains 12 residues. Germline V gene lookup returns CDR1 MNHNS and CDR2 SASEGT. Between the trimmed V and J ends, which lost 6 bases and 5 bases, there was a span of 7 bases. DNA for the CDR3: TGTGCCAGCAGCGCCGCTACCGGGGAGCTGTTTTTT. Encoded protein: CASSAATGELFF.

This clonotype was recorded at least ten times. The chain uses TRBV27 and TRBJ1-1, with D uncertain. Germline-derived CDR1 and CDR2 are MNHEY and SMNVEV (reference sequence). The length of the CDR3 is 8 residues. V was trimmed by 7 bases and J by 10 bases, leaving 4 bases between them. The CDR3 reads CASTGAFF. CDR3 in DNA: TGTGCCAGCACAGGAGCTTTCTTT.

In this sample, this clonotype turned up many times. The rearrangement uses TRBV5-4 and TRBJ2-5, with D perhaps assigned TRBD1 or TRBD2 (6 bases each). V was pared by 5 bases and J by 4 bases, with 15 bases between. This CDR3 is 14 amino acids long. Germline V gene data show CDR1 as SGHNT and CDR2 as YYREEE (reference sequence). The CDR3 DNA reads TGTGCCAGCAGATATCTAGGGGGGTCAGAGACCCAGTACTTC. Residues: CASRYLGGSETQYF. Supplemented by reference TRBV5-4 and TRBJ2-5, the full variable domain reads ETGVTQSPTHLIKTRGQQVTLRCSSQSGHNTVSWYQQALGQGPQFIFQYYREEENGRGNFPPRFSGLQFPNYSSELNVNALELDDSALYLCASRYLGGSETQYFGPGTRLLVL.